A selection of T cell receptor beta chains follows, all from one sample in a study of cytomegalovirus exposure and HLA in healthy donors. Profiling relied on immunoSEQ multiplex PCR, and the TCRdb table lists in-frame clones only, not all of them. The sample includes over 150,000 clones, 75% to 85% of them seen just once. Material for sequencing was PBMCs. The receptors originated from an older woman in good health and CMV-seropositive. Both conserved end residues are part of each CDR3. D genes are given only for firm matches. The size entry is marked missing in some rows and otherwise reads once, few, many or a size class.

v_call	clone_size	j_call	d_call	cdr3_nt	cdr3_aa
TRBV18	-	TRBJ2-2	-	TGTGCCAGCTCACCACAAAACTCCAGGGGCCAGCTGTTTTTT	CASSPQNSRGQLFF
TRBV10-3	-	TRBJ2-3	TRBD2	TGTGCCATCAGTCCGGGGACTAGCGGGGGAATGGATACGCAGTATTTT	CAISPGTSGGMDTQYF
TRBV4-2	-	TRBJ2-1	TRBD2	TGTGCCAGCAGCCGAACAGCCGGGACTAGCGGGGGGGGATATGGGGTAGAGCAGTTCTTC	CASSRTAGTSGGGYGVEQFF
TRBV27	-	TRBJ1-4	-	TGTGCCAGCAGTTTTCGTTGGGCTGAAAAACTGTTTTTT	CASSFRWAEKLFF
TRBV11-2	once	TRBJ2-7	TRBD1	TGTGCCAGCAGCTTAGGGACAGGCCCCTACGAGCAGTACTTC	CASSLGTGPYEQYF
TRBV15	-	TRBJ1-2	TRBD1	TGTGCCACCAGTAGAGGTGACAGGGAGTTTGATGGCTACACCTTC	CATSRGDREFDGYTF
TRBV5-1	few	TRBJ1-2	-	TGCGCCAGCAGCAACGCTTCGGGGTACTATGGCTACACCTTC	CASSNASGYYGYTF
TRBV2	few	TRBJ2-1	-	TGTGCCAGCCGGAGCGAGGCCTACAATGAGCAGTTCTTC	CASRSEAYNEQFF
TRBV28	-	TRBJ1-5	-	TGTGCCAGCAGTTTATTTGACACCCCGGTTAGCAATCAGCCCCAGCATTTT	CASSLFDTPVSNQPQHF
TRBV5-1	-	TRBJ2-4	-	TGCGCCAGCAGCGGCGGGGTTAAAAACATTCAGTACTTC	CASSGGVKNIQYF
TRBV7-9	-	TRBJ1-1	-	TGTGCCAGCAGCTTGAACGCGCCGAGAGCTTTCTTT	CASSLNAPRAFF
TRBV25-1	-	TRBJ1-1	TRBD1	TGTGCCAGCAGTGATAGACAGGGCTGGGGAAACACTGAAGCTTTCTTT	CASSDRQGWGNTEAFF
TRBV6-1	-	TRBJ2-7	TRBD1	TGTGCCAGCAGTGGCGAAGCAGGGGGCGGATCCTACGAGCAGTACTTC	CASSGEAGGGSYEQYF
TRBV6-1	-	TRBJ2-4	TRBD1	TGTGCCAGCAGTGAAGGTATAAGGACAGGTTCTCTAGCCAAAAACATTCAGTACTTC	CASSEGIRTGSLAKNIQYF
TRBV2	once	TRBJ2-6	TRBD1	TGTGCCAGCAGTGAAACCTTTACAGGGGCTGGGGCCAACGGCCTGACTTTC	CASSETFTGAGANGLTF
TRBV28	-	TRBJ2-5	TRBD2	TGTGCCAGCAGACCAAGCGGGAGTGAAGAGACCCAGTACTTC	CASRPSGSEETQYF
TRBV5-1	-	TRBJ1-4	TRBD1	TGCGCCAGCAGCAGGGGGGACAGGGTCGAAAAACTGTTTTTT	CASSRGDRVEKLFF
TRBV28	-	TRBJ1-1	-	TGTGCCAGCAGTTTGGGCGACAGGAGTAGGGCTTTCTTT	CASSLGDRSRAFF
TRBV23-1	few	TRBJ2-7	TRBD1	TGCGCCAGCAGTGATACGGACAGGGCCTACGAGCAGTACTTC	CASSDTDRAYEQYF
TRBV7-2	few	TRBJ2-7	-	TGTGCCAGCAGCTTAGGAGTAATCTACGAGCAGTACTTC	CASSLGVIYEQYF
TRBV5-1	-	TRBJ2-3	TRBD2	TGCGCCAGCAGCGGCCTAGCGGGAGGCCAAACCTGGGGAGATACGCAGTATTTT	CASSGLAGGQTWGDTQYF
TRBV10-1	-	TRBJ2-7	TRBD2	TGCGCCAGCAGTGTCAATTTAGCGGGGGGGCCGACCTACGAGCAGTACTTC	CASSVNLAGGPTYEQYF
TRBV19	-	TRBJ2-2	-	TGTGCCAGTAGTGAGGGACTTACGAACACCGGGGAGCTGTTTTTT	CASSEGLTNTGELFF
TRBV9	-	TRBJ2-1	TRBD2	TGTGCCAGCAGCCCTGCGCATAGCGGGGAGTACAATGAGCAGTTCTTC	CASSPAHSGEYNEQFF
TRBV5-1	-	TRBJ2-2	-	TGCGCCAGCAGCTTAAGTGGGGGGACCGGGGAGCTGTTTTTT	CASSLSGGTGELFF
TRBV29-1	-	TRBJ2-5	-	TGCAGCGTTGGTCCCTCGCAAGAGACCCAGTACTTC	CSVGPSQETQYF
TRBV6-5	-	TRBJ2-3	-	TGTGCCAGCAGTTACTCTTCTAGGACAGATACGCAGTATTTT	CASSYSSRTDTQYF
TRBV5-6	-	TRBJ1-6	-	TGTGCCAGCAGCCTCTTCGGGCGGGATAATTCACCCCTCCACTTT	CASSLFGRDNSPLHF
TRBV4-3	-	TRBJ2-5	TRBD2	TGCGCCAGCAGCCAAGATAGAAGCGGGGGGGTGGAGACCCAGTACTTC	CASSQDRSGGVETQYF
TRBV19	-	TRBJ1-4	TRBD1	TGTGCCAGTATCGATACAGGGGGGATAAAACTGTTTTTT	CASIDTGGIKLFF
TRBV28	-	TRBJ1-2	TRBD1	TGTGCCAGCAACTCCGTTGGGACAGGGGGGGGCTACACCTTC	CASNSVGTGGGYTF
TRBV27	once	TRBJ2-1	-	TGTGCCAGCAGCTCTAGGCATGAGCAGTTCTTC	CASSSRHEQFF